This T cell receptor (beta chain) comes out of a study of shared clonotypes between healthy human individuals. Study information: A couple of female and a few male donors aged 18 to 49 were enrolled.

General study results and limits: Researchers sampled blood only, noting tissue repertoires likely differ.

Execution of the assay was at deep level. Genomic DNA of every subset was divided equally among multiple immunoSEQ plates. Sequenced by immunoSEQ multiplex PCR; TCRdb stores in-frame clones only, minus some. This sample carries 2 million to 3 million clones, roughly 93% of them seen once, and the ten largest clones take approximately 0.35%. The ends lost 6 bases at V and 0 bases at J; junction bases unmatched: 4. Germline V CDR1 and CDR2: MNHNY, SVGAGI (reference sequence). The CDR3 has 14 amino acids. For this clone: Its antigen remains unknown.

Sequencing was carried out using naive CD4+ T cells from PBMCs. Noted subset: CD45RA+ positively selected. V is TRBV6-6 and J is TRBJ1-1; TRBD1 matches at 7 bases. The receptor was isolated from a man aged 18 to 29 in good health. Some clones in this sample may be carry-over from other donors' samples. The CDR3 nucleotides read TGTGCCAGCAGAACGACAGGGCTGAACACTGAAGCTTTCTTT. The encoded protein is CASRTTGLNTEAFF.